Presented here are 10 T cell receptor beta chains from one specimen sequenced in a study of CD8 T cells in ankylosing spondylitis. MiXCR, applied by TCRdb to the 5' RACE reads, yields one record per CDR3 protein. The table lists fewer than 350,000 distinct CDR3 sequences, approximately 10% of them singletons. Material for sequencing was blood, either unsorted or a sorted T cell fraction (not recorded which). The source of these receptors is a female donor with ankylosing spondylitis or in good health (not recorded which).

This clonotype was observed at least ten times. J is TRBJ2-2 and V is TRBV6-1; 9 bases match TRBD1. This CDR3 is built from 15 residues. CDR1 MNHNS and CDR2 SASEGT come from the germline V gene. The trim removed 5 bases at V and 4 bases at J, leaving 5 bases unmatched. For the CDR3, the DNA is TGTGCCAGCAGTCAACAGGGGGCTATCACCGGGGAGCTGTTTTTT. It codes for CASSQQGAITGELFF.

This clonotype has ten or more counts. This chain links TRBV6-2 or TRBV6-3 with TRBJ2-3, with 11 bases lining up with TRBD2. This CDR3 spans 18 amino acids. With 2 bases clipped from V and 0 bases from J, the junction kept 7 bases outside the gene matches. Germline CDR1 and CDR2: MNHEY and SVGEGT. The CDR3 DNA reads TGTGCCAGCAGTTACCCGTTAGCGGGGGGGCACAGCACAGATACGCAGTATTTT. Encoded protein: CASSYPLAGGHSTDTQYF.

This clonotype was seen many times. This chain links TRBV7-2 with TRBJ2-1, with a possible D match to TRBD2 (5 bases). The germline V gene encodes CDR1 SGHTA and CDR2 FQGNSA. Trimming stripped 10 bases from V and 0 bases from J, with 7 bases between. The CDR3 spans 12 residues. CDR3 nucleotide sequence: TGTGCCACCGGGGACTCCTACAATGAGCAGTTCTTC. It codes for CATGDSYNEQFF.

As for this clonotype: A read error may account for a junction end that differs from germline. This chain connects TRBV28 to TRBJ2-3; 7 nucleotides align to TRBD2. CDR1 is MDHEN, CDR2 SYDVKM, per germline. This CDR3 has 14 amino acids. CDR3: CAISLGGSADTHYF. In DNA, the CDR3 is TGTGCCATCAGTTTGGGGGGGAGCGCAGATACGCACTATTTT.

This clonotype has ten or more counts. The chain has TRBV20-1 and TRBJ1-2; D unclear. The CDR3 totals 14 residues. Germline values: CDR1 DFQATT, CDR2 SNEGSKA (reference sequence). The chain's CDR3 is CITKTDRTNYGYTF. The CDR3 region has the DNA TGCATAACCAAAACGGACCGGACTAACTATGGCTACACCTTC.

This clonotype was counted many times. This chain uses TRBV5-1 with TRBJ2-2; weak D call: TRBD1 (6 bases). The V and J ends lost 4 bases and 6 bases respectively, with 13 bases between them. This CDR3 has 14 amino acids. In germline, CDR1 is SGHRS, CDR2 YFSETQ. The CDR3 DNA follows: TGCGCCAGCAGCCCAACAGGGCCCCCCGGGGAGCTGTTTTTT. It translates to CASSPTGPPGELFF.

This chain uses TRBV30 with TRBJ2-3; TRBD1 aligns across 8 bases. The V gene end was trimmed by 7 bases and the J gene end by 10 bases; junction bases not matched to a gene: 10. Germline assignment: CDR1 GTSNPN and CDR2 SVGIG (reference sequence). The CDR3 has 12 amino acids. Here the CDR3 DNA reads TGTGCCTCTATGACAGGACAGGGTCCGCAGTATTTT. The encoded protein is CASMTGQGPQYF.

At least ten counts were recorded for this clonotype. The gene calls are TRBV20-1 and TRBJ2-1; the match to TRBD1 covers 7 bases. Germline lookup yields CDR1 DFQATT and CDR2 SNEGSKA (reference sequence). V lost 6 bases, J lost 5 bases, and 13 bases stayed unmatched. CDR3 length equals 15 residues. For the CDR3, the DNA is TGCAGTGCGAGCCCCGACAGGGAGCCACACAATGAGCAGTTCTTC. It specifies CSASPDREPHNEQFF.

This clonotype has a count of ten or more. This sequence joins TRBV29-1 and TRBJ1-2; D is possibly TRBD1 (6 bases). Trimming cost V 2 bases and J 5 bases, with 15 bases left between them. CDR1 SQVTM and CDR2 ANQGSEA come from the germline V gene. CDR3 length: 14 residues. The CDR3 here is CSVEPLQGKYGYTF. CDR3 DNA sequence: TGCAGCGTTGAACCCCTGCAGGGGAAGTATGGCTACACCTTC.

The J gene is TRBJ2-1, the V gene TRBV24-1; D uncertain. Germline V lookup: CDR1 KGHDR, CDR2 SFDVKD. V was clipped by 0 bases and J by 4 bases, with 12 bases between them. This CDR3 contains 16 residues. The CDR3 loop reads CATSDLNFPNYNEQFF. CDR3 coding DNA: TGTGCCACCAGTGATTTGAACTTTCCCAATTACAATGAGCAGTTCTTC.